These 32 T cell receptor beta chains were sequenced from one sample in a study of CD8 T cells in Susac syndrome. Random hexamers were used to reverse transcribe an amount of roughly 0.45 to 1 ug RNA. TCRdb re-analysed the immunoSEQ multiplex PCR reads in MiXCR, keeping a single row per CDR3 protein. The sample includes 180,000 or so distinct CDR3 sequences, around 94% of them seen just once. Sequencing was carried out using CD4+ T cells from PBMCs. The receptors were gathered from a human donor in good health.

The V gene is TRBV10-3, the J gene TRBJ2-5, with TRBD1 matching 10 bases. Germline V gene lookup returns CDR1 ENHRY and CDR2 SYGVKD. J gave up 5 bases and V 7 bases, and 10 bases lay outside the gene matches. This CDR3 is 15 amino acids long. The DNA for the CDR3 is TGTGCCATCAATGACCGGGACAGGGGAGTGGAGACCCAGTACTTC. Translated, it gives CAINDRDRGVETQYF.

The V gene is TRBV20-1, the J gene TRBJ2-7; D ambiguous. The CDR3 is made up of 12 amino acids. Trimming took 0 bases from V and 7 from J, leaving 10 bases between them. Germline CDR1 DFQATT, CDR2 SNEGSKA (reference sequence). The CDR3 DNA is TGCAGTGCTAGAGACACCGGGCCTGAGCAGTACTTC. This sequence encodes CSARDTGPEQYF.

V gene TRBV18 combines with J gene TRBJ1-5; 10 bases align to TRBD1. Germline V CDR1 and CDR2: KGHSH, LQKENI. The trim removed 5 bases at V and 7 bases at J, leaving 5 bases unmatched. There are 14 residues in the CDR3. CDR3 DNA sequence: TGTGCCAGCTCAACCGCGGACAGGGGGCAGCCCCAGCATTTT. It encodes CASSTADRGQPQHF.

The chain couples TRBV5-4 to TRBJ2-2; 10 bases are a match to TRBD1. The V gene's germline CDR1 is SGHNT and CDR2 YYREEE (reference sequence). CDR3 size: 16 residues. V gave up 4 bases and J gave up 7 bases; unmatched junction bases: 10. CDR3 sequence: CASSARDRGRDGELFF. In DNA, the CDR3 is TGTGCCAGCAGCGCCCGGGACAGGGGACGGGACGGGGAGCTGTTTTTT. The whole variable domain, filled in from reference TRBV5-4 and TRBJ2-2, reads ETGVTQSPTHLIKTRGQQVTLRCSSQSGHNTVSWYQQALGQGPQFIFQYYREEENGRGNFPPRFSGLQFPNYSSELNVNALELDDSALYLCASSARDRGRDGELFFGEGSRLTVL.

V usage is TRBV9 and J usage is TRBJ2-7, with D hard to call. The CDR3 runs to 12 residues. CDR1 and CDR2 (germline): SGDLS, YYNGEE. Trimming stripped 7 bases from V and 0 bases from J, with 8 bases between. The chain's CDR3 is CASHPNSYEQYF. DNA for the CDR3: TGTGCCAGCCACCCGAACTCCTACGAGCAGTACTTC.

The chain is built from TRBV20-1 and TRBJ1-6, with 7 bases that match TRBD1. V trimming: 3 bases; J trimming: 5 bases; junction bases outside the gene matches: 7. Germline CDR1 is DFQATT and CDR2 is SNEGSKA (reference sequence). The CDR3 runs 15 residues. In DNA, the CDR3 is TGCAGTGCTAGGACCACAGGGGCGAATAATTCACCCCTCCACTTT. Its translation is CSARTTGANNSPLHF.

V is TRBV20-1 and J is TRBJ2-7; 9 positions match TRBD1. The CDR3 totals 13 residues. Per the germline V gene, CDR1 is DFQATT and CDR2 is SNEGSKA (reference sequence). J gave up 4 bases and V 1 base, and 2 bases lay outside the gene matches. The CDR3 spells CSARGTGVYEQYF. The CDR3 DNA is TGCAGTGCTAGAGGGACAGGGGTTTACGAGCAGTACTTC.

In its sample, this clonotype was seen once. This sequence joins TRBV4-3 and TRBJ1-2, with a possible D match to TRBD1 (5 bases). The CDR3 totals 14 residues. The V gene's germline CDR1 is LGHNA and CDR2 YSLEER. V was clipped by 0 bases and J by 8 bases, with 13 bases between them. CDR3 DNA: TGCGCCAGCAGCCAAGATGGCCAGGGTGGGGGCTACACCTTC. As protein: CASSQDGQGGGYTF.

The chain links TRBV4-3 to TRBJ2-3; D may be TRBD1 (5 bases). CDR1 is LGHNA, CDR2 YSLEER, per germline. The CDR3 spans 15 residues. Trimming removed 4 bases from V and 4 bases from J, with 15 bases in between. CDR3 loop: CASSRSLGAADTQYF. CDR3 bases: TGCGCCAGCAGCCGATCCCTTGGGGCCGCAGATACGCAGTATTTT.

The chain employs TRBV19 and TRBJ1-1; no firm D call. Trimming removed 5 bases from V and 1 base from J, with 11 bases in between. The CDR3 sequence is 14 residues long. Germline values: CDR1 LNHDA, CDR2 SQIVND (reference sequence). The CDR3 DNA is TGTGCCAGTAGTCCATACTTAGGGAACACTGAAGCTTTCTTT. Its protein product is CASSPYLGNTEAFF.

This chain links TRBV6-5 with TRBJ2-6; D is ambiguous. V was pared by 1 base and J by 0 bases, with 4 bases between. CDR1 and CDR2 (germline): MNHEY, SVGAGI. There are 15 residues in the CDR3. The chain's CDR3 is CASSYWSSGANVLTF. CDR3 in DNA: TGTGCCAGCAGTTACTGGTCCTCTGGGGCCAACGTCCTGACTTTC.

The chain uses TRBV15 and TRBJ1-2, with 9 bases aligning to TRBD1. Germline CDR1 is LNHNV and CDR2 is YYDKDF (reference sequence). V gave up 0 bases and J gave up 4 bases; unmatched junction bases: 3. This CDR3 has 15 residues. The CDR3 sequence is CATSRDLDRGYGYTF. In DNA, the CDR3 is TGTGCCACCAGCAGAGATTTGGACAGGGGCTATGGCTACACCTTC.

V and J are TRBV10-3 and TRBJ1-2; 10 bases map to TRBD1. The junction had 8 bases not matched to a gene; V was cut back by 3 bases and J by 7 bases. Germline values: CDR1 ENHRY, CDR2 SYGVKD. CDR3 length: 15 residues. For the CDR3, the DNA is TGTGCCATCAGTGAAATCAGAGGACAGGGGGGTGGCTACACCTTC. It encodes CAISEIRGQGGGYTF.

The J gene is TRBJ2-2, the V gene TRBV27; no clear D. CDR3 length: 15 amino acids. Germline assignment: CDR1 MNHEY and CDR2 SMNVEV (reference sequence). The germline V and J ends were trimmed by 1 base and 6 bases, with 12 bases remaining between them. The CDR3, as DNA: TGTGCCAGCAGTTTATGGGTAGGCCAGCCCGGGGAGCTGTTTTTT. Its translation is CASSLWVGQPGELFF.

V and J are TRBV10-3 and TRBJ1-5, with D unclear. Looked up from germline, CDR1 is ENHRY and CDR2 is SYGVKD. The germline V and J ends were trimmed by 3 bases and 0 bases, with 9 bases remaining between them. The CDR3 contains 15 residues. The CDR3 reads CAISDPTYSNQPQHF. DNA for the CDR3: TGTGCCATCAGTGATCCCACCTATAGCAATCAGCCCCAGCATTTT.

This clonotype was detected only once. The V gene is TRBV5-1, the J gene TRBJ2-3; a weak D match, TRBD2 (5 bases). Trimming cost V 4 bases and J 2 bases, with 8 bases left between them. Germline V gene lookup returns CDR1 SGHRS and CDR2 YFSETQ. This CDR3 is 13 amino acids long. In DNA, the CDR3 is TGCGCCAGCAGCGGGAGCGACACAGATACGCAGTATTTT. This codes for CASSGSDTDTQYF.

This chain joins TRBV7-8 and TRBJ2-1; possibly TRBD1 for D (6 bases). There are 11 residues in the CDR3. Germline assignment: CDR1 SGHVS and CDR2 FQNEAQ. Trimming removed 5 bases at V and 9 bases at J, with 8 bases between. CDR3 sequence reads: CASSPDSEQFF. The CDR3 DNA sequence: TGTGCCAGCAGCCCGGACAGTGAGCAGTTCTTC.

The CDR3 sequence is CASKSGQGGNSPLHF. The CDR3 DNA is TGTGCCAGCAAATCCGGACAGGGTGGTAATTCACCCCTCCACTTT. V and J are TRBV6-2 or TRBV6-3 and TRBJ1-6, with 8 bases lining up with TRBD1. The ends lost 7 bases at V and 6 bases at J; junction bases unmatched: 8. The germline V gene encodes CDR1 MNHEY and CDR2 SVGEGT. This CDR3 has 15 residues.

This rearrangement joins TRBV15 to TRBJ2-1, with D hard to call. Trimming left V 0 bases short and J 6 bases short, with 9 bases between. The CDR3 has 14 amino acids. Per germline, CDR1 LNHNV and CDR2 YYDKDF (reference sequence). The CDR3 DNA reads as TGTGCCACCAGCAGAGATCGGGCTAGCAATGAGCAGTTCTTC. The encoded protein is CATSRDRASNEQFF.

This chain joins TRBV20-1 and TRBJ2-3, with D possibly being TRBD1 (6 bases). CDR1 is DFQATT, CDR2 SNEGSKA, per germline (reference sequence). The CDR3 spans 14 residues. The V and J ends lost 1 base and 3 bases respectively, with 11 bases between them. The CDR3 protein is CSARGWTDTDTQYF. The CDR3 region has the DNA TGCAGTGCTAGAGGATGGACAGATACAGATACGCAGTATTTT.

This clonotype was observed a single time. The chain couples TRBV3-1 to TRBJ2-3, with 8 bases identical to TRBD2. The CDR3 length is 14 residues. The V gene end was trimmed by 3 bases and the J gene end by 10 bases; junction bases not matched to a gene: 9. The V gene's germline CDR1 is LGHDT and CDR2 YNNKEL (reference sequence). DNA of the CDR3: TGTGCCAGCAGCCAGGGACTAGAGGGGGTTTCGCAGTATTTT. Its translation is CASSQGLEGVSQYF.

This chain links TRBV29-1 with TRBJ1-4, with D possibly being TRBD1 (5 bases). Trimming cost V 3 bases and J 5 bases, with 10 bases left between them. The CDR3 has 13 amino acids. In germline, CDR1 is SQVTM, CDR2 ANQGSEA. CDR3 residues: CSVEGTRNEKLFF. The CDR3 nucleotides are TGCAGCGTTGAGGGGACCCGGAATGAAAAACTGTTTTTT. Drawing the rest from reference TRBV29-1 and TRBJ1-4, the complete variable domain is SAVISQKPSRDICQRGTSLTIQCQVDSQVTMMFWYRQQPGQSLTLIATANQGSEATYESGFVIDKFPISRPNLTFSTLTVSNMSPEDSSIYLCSVEGTRNEKLFFGSGTQLSVL.

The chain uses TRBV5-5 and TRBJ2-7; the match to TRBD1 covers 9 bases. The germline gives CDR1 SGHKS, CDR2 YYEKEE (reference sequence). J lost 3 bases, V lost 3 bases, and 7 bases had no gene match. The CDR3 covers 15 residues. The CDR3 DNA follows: TGTGCCAGCAGCTCCAACCCGACAGGGGGCTACGAGCAGTACTTC. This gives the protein CASSSNPTGGYEQYF.

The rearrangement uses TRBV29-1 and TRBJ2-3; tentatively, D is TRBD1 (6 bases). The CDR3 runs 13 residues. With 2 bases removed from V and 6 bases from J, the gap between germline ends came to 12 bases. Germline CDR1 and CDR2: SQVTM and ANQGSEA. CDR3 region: CSVESGVGDTQYF. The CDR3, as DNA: TGCAGCGTTGAATCAGGGGTCGGGGATACGCAGTATTTT.

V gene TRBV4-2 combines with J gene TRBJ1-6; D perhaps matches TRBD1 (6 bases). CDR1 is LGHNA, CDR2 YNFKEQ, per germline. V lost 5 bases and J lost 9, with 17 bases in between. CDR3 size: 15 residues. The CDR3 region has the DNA TGTGCCAGCAGCGAGGTCCGGACAGAAACTTCACCCCTCCACTTT. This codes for CASSEVRTETSPLHF.

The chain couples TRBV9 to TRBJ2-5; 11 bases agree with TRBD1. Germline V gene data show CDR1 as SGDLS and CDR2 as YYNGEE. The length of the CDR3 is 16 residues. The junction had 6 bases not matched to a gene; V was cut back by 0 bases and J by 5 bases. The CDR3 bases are TGTGCCAGCAGCGTAGCTGGACAGGGGGCGGAGGAGACCCAGTACTTC. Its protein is CASSVAGQGAEETQYF.

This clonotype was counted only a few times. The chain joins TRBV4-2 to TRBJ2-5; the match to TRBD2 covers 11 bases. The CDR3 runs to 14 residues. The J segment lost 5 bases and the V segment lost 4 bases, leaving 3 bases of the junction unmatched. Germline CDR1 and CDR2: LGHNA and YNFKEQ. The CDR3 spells CASSPTSGAETQYF. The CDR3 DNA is TGTGCCAGCAGCCCGACTAGCGGGGCGGAGACCCAGTACTTC.

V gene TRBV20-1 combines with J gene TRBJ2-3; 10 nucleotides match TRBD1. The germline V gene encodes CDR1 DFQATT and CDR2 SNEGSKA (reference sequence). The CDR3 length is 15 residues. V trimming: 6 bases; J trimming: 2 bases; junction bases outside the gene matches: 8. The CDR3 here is CSAAPGQGYTDTQYF. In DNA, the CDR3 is TGCAGTGCAGCCCCGGGACAGGGGTACACAGATACGCAGTATTTT.

The CDR3 nucleotides read TGTGCCAGCAGCCAAGATGTGGCAGGGGCCTACGAGCAGTACTTC. It codes for CASSQDVAGAYEQYF. The V and J genes are TRBV3-1 and TRBJ2-7; D might be TRBD1 (6 bases). The ends were cut back, 0 bases at V and 2 bases at J, with 11 bases in the middle. Germline CDR1 and CDR2: LGHDT and YNNKEL (reference sequence). CDR3 length: 15 residues.

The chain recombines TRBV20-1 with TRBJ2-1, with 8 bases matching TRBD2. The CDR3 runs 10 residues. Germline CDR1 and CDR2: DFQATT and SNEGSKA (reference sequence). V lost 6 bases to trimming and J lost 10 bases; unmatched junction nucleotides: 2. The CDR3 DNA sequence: TGCAGTGCAACTAGCGGAGAGCAGTTCTTC. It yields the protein CSATSGEQFF.

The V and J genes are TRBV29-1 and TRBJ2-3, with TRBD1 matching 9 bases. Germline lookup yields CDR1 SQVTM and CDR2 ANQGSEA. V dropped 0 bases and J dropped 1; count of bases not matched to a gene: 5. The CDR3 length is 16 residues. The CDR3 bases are TGCAGCGTTGAAGAAACCAGGACAGGGGGCACAGATACGCAGTATTTT. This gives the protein CSVEETRTGGTDTQYF.

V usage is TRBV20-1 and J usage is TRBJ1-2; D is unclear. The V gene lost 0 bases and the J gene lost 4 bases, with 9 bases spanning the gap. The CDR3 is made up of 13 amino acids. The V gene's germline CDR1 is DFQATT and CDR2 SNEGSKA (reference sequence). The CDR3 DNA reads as TGCAGTGCTAGAGAAAGGGAGGGCTATGGCTACACCTTC. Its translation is CSAREREGYGYTF.